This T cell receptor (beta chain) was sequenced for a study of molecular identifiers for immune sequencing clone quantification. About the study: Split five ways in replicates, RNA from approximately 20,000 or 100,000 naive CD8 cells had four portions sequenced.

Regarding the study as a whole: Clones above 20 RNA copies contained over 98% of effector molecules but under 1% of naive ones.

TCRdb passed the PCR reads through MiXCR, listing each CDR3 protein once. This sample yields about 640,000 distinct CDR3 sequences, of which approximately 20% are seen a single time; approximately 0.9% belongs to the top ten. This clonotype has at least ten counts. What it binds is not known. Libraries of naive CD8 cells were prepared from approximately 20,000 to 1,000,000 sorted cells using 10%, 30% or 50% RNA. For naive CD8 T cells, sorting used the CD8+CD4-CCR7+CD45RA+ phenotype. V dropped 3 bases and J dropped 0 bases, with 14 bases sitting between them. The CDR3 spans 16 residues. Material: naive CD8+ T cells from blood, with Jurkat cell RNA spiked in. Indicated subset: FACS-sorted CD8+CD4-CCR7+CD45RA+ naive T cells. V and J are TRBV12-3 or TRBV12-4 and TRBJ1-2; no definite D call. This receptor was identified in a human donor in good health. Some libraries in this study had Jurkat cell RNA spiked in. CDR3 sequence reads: CASSFRVREPNYGYTF. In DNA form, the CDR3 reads TGTGCCAGCAGTTTCAGAGTGAGAGAACCTAACTATGGCTACACCTTC.